These 31 T cell receptor beta chains came from one sample sequenced in a study of CD8+CD57+ T cells in acquired aplastic anemia. The TCR beta profiling, which covered VDJ combination and CDR3 sequence, was carried out using genomic DNA as the template. Each CDR3 protein gets one entry after TCRdb re-called the reads with MiXCR. Here the sample spans approximately 300,000 distinct CDR3 sequences, about three fifths being singletons. It was patients with CD8+CD57+ cell expansion by flow cytometry who were chosen for sequencing. The sequenced material came from sorted CD4+, CD8+, or CD8+CD57+ T cells (not recorded which) from PBMCs. The receptor set was obtained from a human donor with aplastic anemia.

The chain recombines TRBV20-1 with TRBJ2-5; 10 bases align to TRBD2. Germline values: CDR1 DFQATT, CDR2 SNEGSKA (reference sequence). CDR3 size: 13 residues. The J segment lost 5 bases and the V segment lost 5 bases, leaving 5 bases of the junction unmatched. CDR3 sequence: CSASGLAKETQYF. CDR3 coding DNA: TGCAGTGCTTCGGGACTAGCGAAGGAGACCCAGTACTTC.

This clonotype was seen ten or more times. V and J are TRBV5-1 and TRBJ1-2; 7 bases match TRBD1. The germline CDR1 and CDR2 sequences are SGHRS and YFSETQ. V shed 4 bases and J 7 bases; nucleotides not matched to a gene: 10. The CDR3 length is 14 residues. The CDR3 here is CASSEDRDFGGYTF. The CDR3 DNA sequence: TGCGCCAGCAGCGAAGACAGGGACTTTGGTGGCTACACCTTC.

There are a few counts of this clonotype. This chain links TRBV2 with TRBJ1-5; D is possibly TRBD1 (5 bases). V lost 6 bases to trimming and J lost 4 bases, with 10 bases between them. The CDR3 sequence is 13 residues long. Germline values: CDR1 SNHLY, CDR2 FYNNEI. The CDR3 sequence is CASRGLQNQPQHF. The CDR3 DNA reads TGTGCCAGCAGGGGACTTCAGAATCAGCCCCAGCATTTT.

J is TRBJ1-1 and V is TRBV5-1, with TRBD1 as a possible D gene (6 bases). CDR1 and CDR2 from the germline V gene are SGHRS and YFSETQ. V was trimmed by 5 bases and J by 8 bases, leaving 10 bases between them. The CDR3 is 11 residues long. The CDR3 bases are TGCGCCAGCAGGGGGGCAGGCGAAGCTTTCTTT. Amino acid sequence: CASRGAGEAFF.

The genes are TRBV7-6 and TRBJ1-5, with TRBD1 matching over 8 bases. CDR1 is SGHVS, CDR2 FNYEAQ, per germline. After removal of 5 bases from V and 9 bases from J, the junction contained 6 bases not matched to a gene. CDR3 length: 13 amino acids. The CDR3 bases are TGTGCCAGCAGCCCGGACAGGGCCCTGCCCCAGCATTTT. It yields the protein CASSPDRALPQHF.

This clonotype was detected ten times or more. The rearrangement joins TRBV5-1 to TRBJ1-2, with D possibly TRBD1 on 6 matching bases. The CDR3 is made up of 14 amino acids. The V and J ends lost 5 bases and 7 bases respectively, with 18 bases between them. Looked up from germline, CDR1 is SGHRS and CDR2 is YFSETQ. CDR3: CASSQGMELGGYTF. The CDR3 nucleotides read TGCGCCAGCAGTCAGGGGATGGAACTAGGTGGCTACACCTTC. Together with reference TRBV5-1 and TRBJ1-2, the CDR3 gives the full variable domain: KAGVTQTPRYLIKTRGQQVTLSCSPISGHRSVSWYQQTPGQGLQFLFEYFSETQRNKGNFPGRFSGRQFSNSRSEMNVSTLELGDSALYLCASSQGMELGGYTFGSGTRLTVV.

V usage is TRBV10-3 and J usage is TRBJ1-1, with D unclear. V lost 8 bases and J 6 bases, leaving 16 bases between the germline ends. CDR1 and CDR2 (germline): ENHRY, SYGVKD. The CDR3 consists of 13 residues. As DNA, the CDR3 is TGTGCCATCGGGTCTGCCAGTATCGCTGAAGCTTTCTTT. Its translation: CAIGSASIAEAFF.

This clonotype was observed once. The V call is TRBV15, the J call TRBJ2-7; 8 nucleotides line up with TRBD2. From germline, CDR1 is LNHNV and CDR2 YYDKDF (reference sequence). The CDR3 sequence is 14 residues long. The V gene end was trimmed by 10 bases and the J gene end by 4 bases; junction bases not matched to a gene: 12. The CDR3 is CASSGLAGKYEQYF. In DNA, the CDR3 is TGTGCCAGTAGTGGGTTAGCGGGAAAGTACGAGCAGTACTTC.

V is TRBV7-8 and J is TRBJ2-7, with TRBD2 matching over 14 bases. Looked up from germline, CDR1 is SGHVS and CDR2 is FQNEAQ. The CDR3 consists of 17 residues. Unmatched junction bases numbered 6, after V lost 5 bases and J lost 0 bases. The CDR3 loop is CASSRGLAGATSYEQYF. Written as DNA, the CDR3 is TGTGCCAGCAGCAGGGGACTAGCGGGAGCAACCTCCTACGAGCAGTACTTC.

On this clonotype itself: This likely comes from a read error, as the CDR3 has no conserved phenylalanine or tryptophan at its end. The DNA is omitted, as the CDR3 cannot be located on it reliably, and the CDR3 follows TCRdb's listing. This chain connects TRBV19 to TRBJ1-1; the DNA was not compared with TRBD1, the D call given in the table. Germline CDR1 is LNHDA and CDR2 is SQIVND (reference sequence). The CDR3 length equals 13 residues, ends included. CDR3 loop: CASSIEGTGHCQS.

This clonotype was seen once. The chain uses TRBV24-1 and TRBJ1-2; 7 bases fit TRBD1. There are 14 residues in the CDR3. The germline V gene encodes CDR1 KGHDR and CDR2 SFDVKD. Trimming removed 4 bases from V and 2 bases from J; junction bases left unmatched: 3. The CDR3, as DNA: TGTGCCACCAGTGAAGGGGGCTTGAACTATGGCTACACCTTC. Amino acid sequence: CATSEGGLNYGYTF.

This CDR3 reads CSAKLGLSYNEQYF. CDR3 DNA: TGCAGTGCTAAACTAGGACTCTCCTACAATGAGCAGTACTTC. The rearrangement joins TRBV20-1 to TRBJ2-7, with TRBD2 as a possible D gene (5 bases). This CDR3 is built from 14 residues. Germline V gene data show CDR1 as DFQATT and CDR2 as SNEGSKA (reference sequence). The V gene lost 4 bases and the J gene lost 7 bases, with 20 bases spanning the gap.

The V call is TRBV7-8, the J call TRBJ1-1, with unresolved D. Trimming took off 1 base at V and 8 bases at J, with 17 bases between the two ends. The CDR3 contains 15 residues. Germline values: CDR1 SGHVS, CDR2 FQNEAQ. CDR3 bases: TGTGCCAGCAGCTTAGAGGGCCTGTCTAGGGCGGAAGCTTTCTTT. Its protein product is CASSLEGLSRAEAFF.

This clonotype was picked up a small number of times. The chain combines TRBV20-1 with TRBJ2-1, with 7 bases that match TRBD2. CDR1 and CDR2 (germline): DFQATT, SNEGSKA (reference sequence). V shed 0 bases, J shed 7 bases, and the junction held 9 bases outside the gene matches. CDR3 length: 15 amino acids. The CDR3 reads CSARDLWGGFNEQFF. The CDR3 region has the DNA TGCAGTGCTAGAGATCTATGGGGAGGGTTTAATGAGCAGTTCTTC.

About this clonotype: At one end the junction does not follow the germline gene, possibly because of a read error. The CDR3 protein is CASSFGRGDERYF. The CDR3 region has the DNA TGTGCCAGCAGTTTCGGCAGGGGAGACGAGCGGTACTTC. The V gene is TRBV12-3 or TRBV12-4, the J gene TRBJ2-7; possible D gene TRBD1, 6 bases. The CDR3 spans 13 residues.

CDR3 region: CSASSGRAGTQYF. The DNA of the CDR3 is TGCAGTGCAAGTAGCGGGAGGGCTGGGACCCAGTACTTC. This chain joins TRBV20-1 and TRBJ2-5; TRBD2 aligns across 11 bases. Per germline, CDR1 DFQATT and CDR2 SNEGSKA (reference sequence). The trim removed 6 bases at V and 7 bases at J, leaving 7 bases unmatched. The CDR3 runs 13 residues.

The table lists this clonotype with many counts. V and J are TRBV5-1 and TRBJ2-2, with 8 bases fitting TRBD2. CDR1 and CDR2 (germline): SGHRS, YFSETQ. The CDR3 is 16 amino acids. Trimming took 0 bases from V and 8 from J; bases not matched to a gene: 9. The CDR3 sequence is CASSLAGTSLIGELFF. CDR3 DNA sequence: TGCGCCAGCAGCTTGGCTGGGACTAGTCTCATTGGGGAGCTGTTTTTT. Together with reference TRBV5-1 and TRBJ2-2, the CDR3 gives the full variable domain: KAGVTQTPRYLIKTRGQQVTLSCSPISGHRSVSWYQQTPGQGLQFLFEYFSETQRNKGNFPGRFSGRQFSNSRSEMNVSTLELGDSALYLCASSLAGTSLIGELFFGEGSRLTVL.

This clonotype was counted many times. V gene TRBV10-3 combines with J gene TRBJ2-3; 12 positions match TRBD2. CDR3 length: 14 residues. CDR1 is ENHRY and CDR2 is SYGVKD in the germline V gene. The J segment lost 5 bases and the V segment lost 4 bases, leaving 1 base of the junction unmatched. CDR3 coding DNA: TGTGCCATCAGTGCGGGACTAGCGGGAGATACGCAGTATTTT. It is translated as CAISAGLAGDTQYF.

Sample share makes this clonotype medium-sized. The chain links TRBV5-8 to TRBJ1-2; D remains unclear. Germline CDR1 SGHTS, CDR2 YDEGEE. The CDR3 consists of 13 residues. V was pared by 0 bases and J by 2 bases, with 5 bases between. CDR3 amino acids: CASSLAGNYGYTF. The CDR3, as DNA: TGTGCCAGCAGCTTGGCTGGGAACTATGGCTACACCTTC.

This clonotype showed up just a few times. The chain links TRBV10-3 to TRBJ2-3, with TRBD2 matching 9 bases. The CDR3 runs to 14 residues. CDR1 is ENHRY and CDR2 is SYGVKD in the germline V gene. Trimming cost V 2 bases and J 8 bases; bases outside gene matches: 5. CDR3 DNA sequence: TGTGCCATCAGTGAGCCGGGACTAGCCGGTACGCAGTATTTT. This gives the protein CAISEPGLAGTQYF.

This clonotype appeared many times. The chain has TRBV3-1 and TRBJ1-2; D not certain. V gave up 3 bases and J gave up 4 bases, with 6 bases separating them. CDR3 length: 12 amino acids. The germline V gene encodes CDR1 LGHDT and CDR2 YNNKEL (reference sequence). The CDR3 is CASSQAFYGYTF. As DNA, the CDR3 is TGTGCCAGCAGCCAGGCCTTCTATGGCTACACCTTC.

This chain uses TRBV2 with TRBJ1-2; the D gene is possibly TRBD1 (6 bases). This CDR3 comprises 14 residues. Germline V gene sequence: CDR1 SNHLY, CDR2 FYNNEI. V was shortened by 5 bases and J by 0 bases, with 10 bases between the two germline ends. CDR3 sequence reads: CASSRGGSNYGYTF. The DNA for the CDR3 is TGTGCCAGCAGTAGGGGGGGGTCTAACTATGGCTACACCTTC.

V gene TRBV29-1 combines with J gene TRBJ1-2; D uncertain. The CDR3 totals 11 residues. Between the trimmed V and J ends, which lost 5 bases and 5 bases, there was a span of 9 bases. Germline CDR1 SQVTM, CDR2 ANQGSEA. The DNA of the CDR3 is TGCAGCGTTATGGCCGGATATGGCTACACCTTC. Amino acids: CSVMAGYGYTF.

J is TRBJ1-2 and V is TRBV7-9; 11 bases match TRBD1. The V and J ends lost 5 bases and 4 bases, in that order; junction bases with no gene match: 9. The germline CDR1 and CDR2 sequences are SEHNR and FQNEAQ (reference sequence). The CDR3 spans 16 residues. This CDR3 reads CASSPAGTGGTYGYTF. The CDR3 nucleotides read TGTGCCAGCAGCCCTGCCGGGACAGGGGGGACCTATGGCTACACCTTC.

V usage is TRBV19 and J usage is TRBJ1-2; D might be TRBD1 (6 bases). This CDR3 spans 16 amino acids. In germline, CDR1 is LNHDA, CDR2 SQIVND (reference sequence). Trimming left V 3 bases short and J 6 bases short, with 20 bases between. This chain's CDR3 is CASSILGQSLGDGYTF. The CDR3 DNA is TGTGCCAGTAGTATCCTTGGACAGTCTCTTGGGGATGGCTACACCTTC.

The chain is built from TRBV24-1 and TRBJ2-3, with 7 nucleotides matching TRBD1. V lost 7 bases, J lost 4 bases, and 4 bases stayed unmatched. The length of the CDR3 is 13 residues. In germline, CDR1 is KGHDR, CDR2 SFDVKD. This chain's CDR3 is CATRLGGADTQYF. The CDR3 DNA reads TGTGCCACCAGGCTAGGGGGCGCAGATACGCAGTATTTT.

This chain connects TRBV20-1 to TRBJ2-5; 8 bases fit TRBD2. The tail of the sequence fits TRBJ2-7 better, so the J call may be wrong. Germline CDR1 DFQATT, CDR2 SNEGSKA (reference sequence). The CDR3 has 15 amino acids. The CDR3 nucleotides are TGCAGTGCTAGATCGGCTAGCGGGTCGCTCCACGAGCAGTACTTC. Its translation is CSARSASGSLHEQYF.

V is TRBV12-3 or TRBV12-4 and J is TRBJ1-2; 8 bases are shared with TRBD1. This CDR3 spans 16 amino acids. V trimming: 3 bases; J trimming: 8 bases; junction bases outside the gene matches: 14. The CDR3 is CASSFVGGRGPGGYTF. For the CDR3, the DNA is TGTGCCAGCAGTTTTGTCGGTGGCAGGGGGCCTGGGGGCTACACCTTC.

This chain links TRBV6-5 with TRBJ1-3; D uncertain. The CDR3 consists of 11 residues. In germline, CDR1 is MNHEY, CDR2 SVGAGI. V was cut by 6 bases and J by 8 bases, with 8 bases left in between. CDR3 sequence: CASRSRDTIYF. The CDR3 DNA reads as TGTGCCAGCAGATCCCGGGACACCATATATTTT.

The chain has TRBV15 and TRBJ2-5, with 7 nucleotides matching TRBD1. The J segment lost 2 bases and the V segment lost 3 bases, leaving 6 bases of the junction unmatched. Germline CDR1 is LNHNV and CDR2 is YYDKDF (reference sequence). This CDR3 is 15 amino acids long. Here the CDR3 DNA reads TGTGCCACCAGCAGCCAAGGACAGGCACAAGAGACCCAGTACTTC. This translates into CATSSQGQAQETQYF.

At least ten counts were recorded for this clonotype. This chain joins TRBV19 and TRBJ2-2; D ambiguous. The germline CDR1 and CDR2 sequences are LNHDA and SQIVND (reference sequence). This CDR3 comprises 14 residues. The V end lost 1 base, the J end lost 8 bases, and 11 bases lay between the germline ends. The CDR3 DNA sequence: TGTGCCAGTAGTATAGTAGGGCTGAGGGGGGAGCTGTTTTTT. The encoded protein is CASSIVGLRGELFF.